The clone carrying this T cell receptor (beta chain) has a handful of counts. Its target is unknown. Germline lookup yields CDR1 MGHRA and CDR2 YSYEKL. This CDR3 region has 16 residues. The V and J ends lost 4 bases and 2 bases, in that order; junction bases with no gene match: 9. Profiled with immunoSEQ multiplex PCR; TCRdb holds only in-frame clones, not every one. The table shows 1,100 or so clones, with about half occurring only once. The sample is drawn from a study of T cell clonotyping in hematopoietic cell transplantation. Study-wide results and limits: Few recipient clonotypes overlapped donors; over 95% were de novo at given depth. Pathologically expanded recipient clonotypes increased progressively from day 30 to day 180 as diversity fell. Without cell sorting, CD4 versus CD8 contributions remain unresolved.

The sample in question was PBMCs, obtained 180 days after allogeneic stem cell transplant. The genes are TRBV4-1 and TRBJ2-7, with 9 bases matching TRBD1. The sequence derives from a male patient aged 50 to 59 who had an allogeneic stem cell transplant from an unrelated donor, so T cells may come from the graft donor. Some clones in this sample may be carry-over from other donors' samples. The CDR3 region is CASSRQGQGRAYEQYF. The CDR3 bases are TGCGCCAGCAGCCGTCAGGGACAGGGTCGGGCCTACGAGCAGTACTTC.